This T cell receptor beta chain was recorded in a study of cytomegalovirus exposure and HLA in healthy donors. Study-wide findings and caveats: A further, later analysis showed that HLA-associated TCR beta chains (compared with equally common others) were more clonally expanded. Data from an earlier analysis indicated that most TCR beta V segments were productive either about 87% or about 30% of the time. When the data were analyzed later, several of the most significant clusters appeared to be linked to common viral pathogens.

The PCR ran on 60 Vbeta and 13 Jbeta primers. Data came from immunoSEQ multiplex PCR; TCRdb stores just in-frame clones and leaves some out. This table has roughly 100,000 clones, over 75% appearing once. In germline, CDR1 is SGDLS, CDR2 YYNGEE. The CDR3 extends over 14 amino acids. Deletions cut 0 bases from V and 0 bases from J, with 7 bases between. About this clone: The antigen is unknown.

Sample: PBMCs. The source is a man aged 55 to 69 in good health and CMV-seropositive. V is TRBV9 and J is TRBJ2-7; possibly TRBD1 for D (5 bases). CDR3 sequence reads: CASSVEQVSYEQYF. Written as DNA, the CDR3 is TGTGCCAGCAGCGTAGAACAGGTCTCCTACGAGCAGTACTTC. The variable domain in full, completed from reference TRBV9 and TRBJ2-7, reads DSGVTQTPKHLITATGQRVTLRCSPRSGDLSVYWYQQSLDQGLQFLIQYYNGEERAKGNILERFSAQQFPDLHSELNLSSLELGDSALYFCASSVEQVSYEQYFGPGTRLTVT.